One sample yielded the 9 T cell receptor beta chains listed below, sequenced in a study of response to subunit inactivated influenza vaccine. MiXCR was run by TCRdb on the RT-PCR reads, yielding one entry per CDR3 protein. The repertoire has around 480,000 distinct CDR3 sequences, 16% of them found once; the top ten carry less than 4%. The sample consisted of CD4+ T cells sorted from PBMCs, taken around 25 months after vaccination. All receptors derive from a man aged 50 to 75 who received an inactivated influenza vaccine.

This clonotype showed up just once. The V and J genes are TRBV6-5 and TRBJ1-4, with 10 bases fitting TRBD1. Germline CDR1 is MNHEY and CDR2 is SVGAGI. The junction had 7 bases not matched to a gene; V was cut back by 2 bases and J by 10 bases. The CDR3 runs 15 residues. CDR3 residues: CASSYPTGGGGKLFF. In DNA form, the CDR3 reads TGTGCCAGCAGTTACCCGACAGGGGGCGGCGGAAAACTGTTTTTT.

This clonotype was counted only a few times. V and J are TRBV9 and TRBJ2-5, with 7 bases identical to TRBD1. The CDR3 runs 16 residues. Germline lookup yields CDR1 SGDLS and CDR2 YYNGEE. J lost 0 bases, V lost 3 bases, and 8 bases had no gene match. DNA of the CDR3: TGTGCCAGCAGCGCAACCGGGACAGCGTACCAAGAGACCCAGTACTTC. Amino acid sequence: CASSATGTAYQETQYF.

The table lists this clonotype with a few counts. V is TRBV7-2 and J is TRBJ2-3; unclear D gene. The V end was cut by 5 bases, the J end by 2 bases, with 8 bases between. The CDR3 consists of 13 residues. Germline values: CDR1 SGHTA, CDR2 FQGNSA. CDR3 DNA: TGTGCCAGCAGCCCCTATGCCACAGATACGCAGTATTTT. Translated: CASSPYATDTQYF.

The rearrangement uses TRBV7-2 and TRBJ2-3; 12 bases line up with TRBD2. This CDR3 spans 16 amino acids. Germline loops: CDR1 SGHTA, CDR2 FQGNSA. V was clipped by 5 bases and J by 5 bases; unmatched bases: 8. DNA for the CDR3: TGTGCCAGCAGCGTTGCTAGCGGGGGGGCCTTAGATACGCAGTATTTT. Translation gives CASSVASGGALDTQYF.

This clonotype appeared a few times. The DNA of the CDR3 is TGCGCCAGCAGCCAAGTGGTCGGGGGTAACTACGAGCAGTACTTC. This encodes CASSQVVGGNYEQYF. The chain joins TRBV4-1 to TRBJ2-7; possibly TRBD2 for D (6 bases). V dropped 1 base and J dropped 3 bases, with 13 bases sitting between them. The CDR3 length is 15 residues. From germline, CDR1 is MGHRA and CDR2 YSYEKL.

The J gene is TRBJ2-7, the V gene TRBV6-1; 12 bases line up with TRBD1. CDR3 size: 18 residues. With 6 bases clipped from V and 7 bases from J, the junction kept 19 bases outside the gene matches. Germline-derived CDR1 and CDR2 are MNHNS and SASEGT. The CDR3 is CASRPLWGQGARIGEQYF. CDR3 nucleotides: TGTGCCAGCAGGCCCTTATGGGGACAGGGGGCTAGAATAGGGGAGCAGTACTTC.

J is TRBJ1-4 and V is TRBV12-3 or TRBV12-4; D not certain. CDR3 length: 14 residues. V shed 4 bases and J shed 5 bases, with 11 bases lying between them. The CDR3 DNA follows: TGTGCCAGCAGTTATAGACAAGGGAATGAAAAACTGTTTTTT. Translating gives CASSYRQGNEKLFF.

This clonotype has a handful of counts. CDR3 loop: CASSSTSGTHYEQYF. CDR3 in DNA: TGTGCCAGCAGCAGTACTAGCGGGACCCACTACGAGCAGTACTTC. The chain couples TRBV3-1 to TRBJ2-7; 10 bases agree with TRBD2. Germline-derived CDR1 and CDR2 are LGHDT and YNNKEL (reference sequence). The CDR3 is 15 residues long. V lost 5 bases and J lost 3; bases outside the gene matches: 7.

This clonotype showed up many times. The chain couples TRBV5-4 to TRBJ2-1, with TRBD1 matching over 10 bases. Germline assignment: CDR1 SGHNT and CDR2 YYREEE (reference sequence). V was clipped by 2 bases and J by 5 bases; unmatched bases: 16. The CDR3 covers 19 residues. The CDR3 sequence: CASSFRGGQGGNPNNEQFF. CDR3 sequence (DNA): TGTGCCAGCAGCTTTAGGGGCGGACAGGGGGGGAATCCTAACAATGAGCAGTTCTTC. The full variable domain, completed using reference TRBV5-4 and TRBJ2-1, is ETGVTQSPTHLIKTRGQQVTLRCSSQSGHNTVSWYQQALGQGPQFIFQYYREEENGRGNFPPRFSGLQFPNYSSELNVNALELDDSALYLCASSFRGGQGGNPNNEQFFGPGTRLTVL.